A single sample gave rise to the 15 T cell receptor beta chains below, sequenced in a study of T cells after yellow fever vaccination. TCRdb reprocessed the 5' RACE reads via MiXCR and lists one record per CDR3 protein. Counted here are about 240,000 distinct CDR3 sequences, 3.6% occurring once; the ten biggest clones make up around 19%. This specimen consisted of PBMCs, obtained 15 days after the yellow fever booster vaccination. These receptors all come from a man younger than 35 who received the YFV17D yellow fever vaccine.

This clonotype was seen at least ten times. V gene TRBV20-1 combines with J gene TRBJ2-3; 7 bases map to TRBD2. The V and J ends lost 3 bases and 5 bases, in that order; junction bases with no gene match: 11. The CDR3 covers 15 residues. The V gene's germline CDR1 is DFQATT and CDR2 SNEGSKA (reference sequence). In DNA, the CDR3 is TGCAGTGCTAGGCCCCTTGGGCGGGGGTTAGATACGCAGTATTTT. This gives the protein CSARPLGRGLDTQYF.

This clonotype was counted ten times or more. CDR3 DNA: TGTGCCAGCAGACTGAGGGGGGCAGCCAAAAACATTCAGTACTTC. It translates to CASRLRGAAKNIQYF. The chain joins TRBV28 to TRBJ2-4, with D perhaps matching TRBD1 or TRBD2 (6 bases each). The V end was cut by 6 bases, the J end by 0 bases, with 12 bases between. The CDR3 totals 15 residues. Germline values: CDR1 MDHEN, CDR2 SYDVKM. Full variable domain (outside the CDR3, taken from reference TRBV28 and TRBJ2-4): DVKVTQSSRYLVKRTGEKVFLECVQDMDHENMFWYRQDPGLGLRLIYFSYDVKMKEKGDIPEGYSVSREKKERFSLILESASTNQTSMYLCASRLRGAAKNIQYFGAGTRLSVL.

The V and J genes are TRBV10-3 and TRBJ1-5; 8 nucleotides agree with TRBD1. This CDR3 contains 16 residues. The V gene end was trimmed by 1 base and the J gene end by 0 bases; junction bases not matched to a gene: 2. Germline CDR1 ENHRY, CDR2 SYGVKD. The CDR3 DNA follows: TGTGCCATCAGTGAGTTGGGACAGGATAGCAATCAGCCCCAGCATTTT. This gives the protein CAISELGQDSNQPQHF.

The V call is TRBV12-3 or TRBV12-4, the J call TRBJ1-1, with 7 bases lining up with TRBD1. J lost 0 bases, V lost 6 bases, and 7 bases had no gene match. This CDR3 has 15 residues. The CDR3 DNA is TGTGCCAGCAGCCAGCAGGGGGGAATGAACACTGAAGCTTTCTTT. Translating it yields CASSQQGGMNTEAFF.

This clonotype has a count of ten or more. The V call is TRBV6-5, the J call TRBJ1-1, with D hard to call. The germline CDR1 and CDR2 sequences are MNHEY and SVGAGI. Trimming took 2 bases from V and 4 from J, leaving 14 bases between them. This CDR3 region has 15 residues. The chain's CDR3 is CASSYQTPPTTEAFF. The CDR3 coding sequence is TGTGCCAGCAGTTACCAAACACCTCCTACCACTGAAGCTTTCTTT.

This clonotype was found many times. The V and J genes are TRBV2 and TRBJ1-1; TRBD1 might be the D (5 bases). Per the germline V gene, CDR1 is SNHLY and CDR2 is FYNNEI. The germline V and J ends were trimmed by 3 bases and 5 bases, with 10 bases remaining between them. The CDR3 has 13 amino acids. The CDR3 nucleotides read TGTGCCAGCAGTGATTGGGCAGGGACTGAAGCTTTCTTT. This translates into CASSDWAGTEAFF.

The V and J genes are TRBV2 and TRBJ2-7, with D possibly TRBD2 on 6 matching bases. Germline V gives CDR1 SNHLY, CDR2 FYNNEI. This CDR3 comprises 16 residues. V was clipped by 4 bases and J by 0 bases, with 16 bases between them. CDR3 protein: CASSVGGGTSSYEQYF. As DNA, the CDR3 is TGTGCCAGCAGTGTGGGAGGCGGGACGAGCTCCTACGAGCAGTACTTC.

This clonotype was picked up many times. The V and J genes are TRBV11-2 and TRBJ2-5; the D call may be TRBD1 or TRBD2 (7 bases each). This CDR3 comprises 14 residues. The V gene's germline CDR1 is SGHAT and CDR2 FQNNGV. V was pared by 4 bases and J by 5 bases, with 14 bases between. The CDR3 nucleotides are TGTGCCAGCAGCTCAGGGGGGGCGAGGGAGACCCAGTACTTC. Its translation is CASSSGGARETQYF. Filled out from reference TRBV11-2 and TRBJ2-5, the complete variable domain reads EAGVAQSPRYKIIEKRQSVAFWCNPISGHATLYWYQQILGQGPKLLIQFQNNGVVDDSQLPKDRFSAERLKGVDSTLKIQPAKLEDSAVYLCASSSGGARETQYFGPGTRLLVL.

This clonotype has ten or more counts. The V call is TRBV15, the J call TRBJ2-3; 9 bases map to TRBD2. Trimming took 3 bases from V and 3 from J; bases not matched to a gene: 7. The CDR3 runs to 16 residues. The germline V gene has CDR1 LNHNV and CDR2 YYDKDF (reference sequence). CDR3 sequence (DNA): TGTGCCACCAGCAGGGGTAGCGGGGGACTTACAGATACGCAGTATTTT. Its protein product is CATSRGSGGLTDTQYF.

A note on this clonotype: A single base separates this from a much larger clone, so it may be a read error. The chain carries TRBV7-9 and TRBJ2-2, with D perhaps TRBD1 or TRBD2 (5 bases each). CDR3 size: 14 residues. In germline, CDR1 is SEHNR, CDR2 FQNEAQ (reference sequence). In nucleotides, the CDR3 is TGTGCCAGCAGCCCCGGGGCCGTGGCCGGGGAGCTGATTTTT. It encodes CASSPGAVAGELIF.

This rearrangement joins TRBV5-1 to TRBJ2-3, with a tentative D call TRBD1 (6 bases). Germline CDR1 is SGHRS and CDR2 is YFSETQ. V gave up 4 bases and J gave up 5 bases, with 14 bases separating them. The CDR3 covers 14 residues. In DNA form, the CDR3 reads TGCGCCAGCAGCGTAAACAGGGCTGAAGATACGCAGTATTTT. Translated, it gives CASSVNRAEDTQYF.

This clonotype was counted many times. V is TRBV27 and J is TRBJ1-5; unclear D gene. Germline values: CDR1 MNHEY, CDR2 SMNVEV (reference sequence). V was clipped by 4 bases and J by 6 bases, with 10 bases between them. The CDR3 contains 13 residues. CDR3 in DNA: TGTGCCAGCAGTTCGAGGGAAACTCAGCCCCAGCATTTT. Translated, it gives CASSSRETQPQHF.

The table lists this clonotype with many counts. The chain carries TRBV4-2 and TRBJ1-5; D ambiguous. Germline CDR1 LGHNA, CDR2 YNFKEQ. V gave up 0 bases and J gave up 4 bases, with 10 bases separating them. This CDR3 comprises 15 residues. CDR3 protein: CASSQENTANQPQHF. In DNA, the CDR3 is TGTGCCAGCAGCCAAGAAAATACAGCAAATCAGCCCCAGCATTTT.

This clonotype was seen at least ten times. V gene TRBV4-3 combines with J gene TRBJ2-6; D gene unclear. The CDR3 is 16 residues long. The V gene's germline CDR1 is LGHNA and CDR2 YSLEER. Trimming removed 0 bases at V and 0 bases at J, with 6 bases between. CDR3 DNA: TGCGCCAGCAGCCAAGATCTTAGCTCTGGGGCCAACGTCCTGACTTTC. Its translation: CASSQDLSSGANVLTF.

This clonotype was observed many times. This chain joins TRBV4-2 and TRBJ2-1; 7 positions match TRBD1. The CDR3 has 14 residues. From germline, CDR1 is LGHNA and CDR2 YNFKEQ. With V trimmed by 2 bases and J by 10 bases, 8 bases remained unmatched. In DNA form, the CDR3 reads TGTGCCAGCAGCCAAACCGACAGGGTGGGGGAGCAGTTCTTC. It translates to CASSQTDRVGEQFF.